This T cell receptor (beta chain) derives from a study of cytomegalovirus exposure and HLA in healthy donors. Deletions cut 2 bases from V and 2 bases from J, with 13 bases between. CDR3 size: 16 residues. Germline CDR1 and CDR2: MNHEY and SVGAGI. It was with 60 Vbeta and 13 Jbeta primers that the PCR ran. Data came from immunoSEQ multiplex PCR; TCRdb stores just in-frame clones and leaves some out. Of tens of thousands of clones listed, around four fifths were seen once; the top ten hold over 1.1%. The sequenced sample was PBMCs. The genes are TRBV6-5 and TRBJ1-3; possibly TRBD1 for D (6 bases). This TCR derives from a male donor in good health and CMV-seronegative. In DNA, the CDR3 is TGTGCCAGCAGTTACCGGACAGCTCGGACTGGAAACACCATATATTTT. Its translation: CASSYRTARTGNTIYF.